These 10 T cell receptor beta chains were sequenced from one sample in a study of blood T cell repertoires in COVID-19. Only in-frame clones appear in the TCRdb table, and some are missing; sequencing was by immunoSEQ multiplex PCR. The table shows some 330,000 clones, with over 80% occurring only once. Sequenced sample: PBMCs or T cells enriched from blood (not recorded which). The receptor set was obtained from a woman aged 45-59 years who had recovered from COVID-19.

J is TRBJ2-3 and V is TRBV10-1; TRBD2 agrees at 7 bases. Germline loops: CDR1 WNHNN, CDR2 SYGVQD (reference sequence). The CDR3 sequence is 18 residues long. J lost 0 bases, V lost 0 bases, and 9 bases had no gene match. The CDR3 DNA follows: TGCGCCAGCAGTGAGTCTCTAGCGGAGAGCCCTAGCACAGATACGCAGTATTTT. Its protein product is CASSESLAESPSTDTQYF.

This chain connects TRBV9 to TRBJ2-2; 8 bases are shared with TRBD1. CDR3 length: 14 residues. CDR1 is SGDLS and CDR2 is YYNGEE in the germline V gene. The ends lost 3 bases at V and 5 bases at J; junction bases unmatched: 3. CDR3 DNA sequence: TGTGCCAGCAGCGGGACAGGGTTGACCGGGGAGCTGTTTTTT. It is translated as CASSGTGLTGELFF.

This chain joins TRBV7-2 and TRBJ1-1; D not certain. Trimming stripped 4 bases from V and 3 bases from J, with 3 bases between. Germline V gives CDR1 SGHTA, CDR2 FQGNSA. CDR3 size: 11 residues. This CDR3 is CASSSDTEAFF. CDR3 nucleotides: TGTGCCAGCAGCTCGGACACTGAAGCTTTCTTT.

This clone was seen more than once but under ten times. V is TRBV25-1 and J is TRBJ1-2, with a weak D call TRBD1 (6 bases). This CDR3 is built from 13 residues. The V gene lost 3 bases and the J gene lost 5 bases, with 10 bases spanning the gap. CDR1 is MGHDK and CDR2 is SYGVNS in the germline V gene. CDR3 in amino acids: CASSERGIYGYTF. The CDR3 coding sequence is TGTGCCAGCAGTGAGAGGGGGATATATGGCTACACCTTC.

The chain employs TRBV19 and TRBJ1-1; D possibly corresponds to TRBD1 (6 bases). From germline, CDR1 is LNHDA and CDR2 SQIVND (reference sequence). Trimming stripped 3 bases from V and 4 bases from J, with 15 bases between. The CDR3 is 15 residues long. This CDR3 reads CASSIITGISTEAFF. CDR3 coding DNA: TGTGCCAGTAGTATTATTACAGGGATTAGCACTGAAGCTTTCTTT.

V is TRBV29-1 and J is TRBJ2-3, with 8 bases fitting TRBD2. V gave up 4 bases and J gave up 0 bases; unmatched junction bases: 0. The germline gives CDR1 SQVTM, CDR2 ANQGSEA. The CDR3 runs to 13 residues. Here the CDR3 reads CSVAGGSTDTQYF. The CDR3 DNA sequence: TGCAGCGTTGCGGGGGGGAGCACAGATACGCAGTATTTT.

J is TRBJ2-1 and V is TRBV6-1; D may be TRBD2 (5 bases). The CDR3 extends over 14 amino acids. The germline gives CDR1 MNHNS, CDR2 SASEGT. V was pared by 2 bases and J by 9 bases, with 14 bases between. The CDR3 bases are TGTGCCAGCAGTGAACTACCCAATGGAGGTGAGCAGTTCTTC. Protein product: CASSELPNGGEQFF.

The chain couples TRBV7-9 to TRBJ2-3; D perhaps matches TRBD1 (6 bases). The CDR3 has 16 residues. Germline V gene data show CDR1 as SEHNR and CDR2 as FQNEAQ (reference sequence). Trimming took off 5 bases at V and 6 bases at J, with 21 bases between the two ends. The CDR3 loop is CASSPPPQAQGDTQYF. CDR3 in DNA: TGTGCCAGCAGCCCGCCGCCCCAGGCCCAGGGGGATACGCAGTATTTT.

This chain joins TRBV30 and TRBJ1-4; a weak D match, TRBD1 (6 bases). Trimming took off 7 bases at V and 3 bases at J, with 12 bases between the two ends. The CDR3 totals 13 residues. The V gene's germline CDR1 is GTSNPN and CDR2 SVGIG (reference sequence). The CDR3 coding sequence is TGTGCCTTGAGGAGACAGGCTAATGAAAAACTGTTTTTT. Amino acid sequence: CALRRQANEKLFF.

This chain links TRBV7-2 with TRBJ2-1; D perhaps matches TRBD2 (5 bases). Between the trimmed V and J ends, which lost 7 bases and 7 bases, there was a span of 14 bases. The CDR3 totals 13 residues. Germline CDR1 is SGHTA and CDR2 is FQGNSA. The CDR3 coding sequence is TGTGCCAGCAACACGGCTGGCGGGAATGAGCAGTTCTTC. As protein: CASNTAGGNEQFF.